This T cell receptor (beta chain) is drawn from a study of OX40 agonist ivuxolimab in advanced cancers. Notes on the study in general: The expanded peripheral T cells' antigen specificity was not determined.

CDR1 and CDR2 from the germline V gene are KGHSH and LQKENI. V gave up 6 bases and J gave up 1 base; unmatched junction bases: 9. The CDR3 covers 18 residues. Concerning this clone itself: Its antigen remains unknown.

Samples were taken at baseline and on day 1 of cycles 4 and 7. Using immunoSEQ multiplex PCR, the repertoire was profiled, and TCRdb retains in-frame clones only, with some absent. This sample has about 69,000 clones; about nine tenths occur once, and the top ten carry 2.5% to 3%. The sample in question was CD4+ or CD8+ T cells sorted from blood, obtained in a trial of the OX40 agonist ivuxolimab. The sequence was obtained from an adult with an advanced solid tumor such as melanoma, head and neck, liver or kidney cancer. This sequence joins TRBV18 and TRBJ2-2, with TRBD2 identical over 12 bases. For the CDR3, the DNA is TGTGCCAGCTCTCATCTGACTAGCGGGGGCTTGAACACCGGGGAGCTGTTTTTT. It is translated as CASSHLTSGGLNTGELFF.